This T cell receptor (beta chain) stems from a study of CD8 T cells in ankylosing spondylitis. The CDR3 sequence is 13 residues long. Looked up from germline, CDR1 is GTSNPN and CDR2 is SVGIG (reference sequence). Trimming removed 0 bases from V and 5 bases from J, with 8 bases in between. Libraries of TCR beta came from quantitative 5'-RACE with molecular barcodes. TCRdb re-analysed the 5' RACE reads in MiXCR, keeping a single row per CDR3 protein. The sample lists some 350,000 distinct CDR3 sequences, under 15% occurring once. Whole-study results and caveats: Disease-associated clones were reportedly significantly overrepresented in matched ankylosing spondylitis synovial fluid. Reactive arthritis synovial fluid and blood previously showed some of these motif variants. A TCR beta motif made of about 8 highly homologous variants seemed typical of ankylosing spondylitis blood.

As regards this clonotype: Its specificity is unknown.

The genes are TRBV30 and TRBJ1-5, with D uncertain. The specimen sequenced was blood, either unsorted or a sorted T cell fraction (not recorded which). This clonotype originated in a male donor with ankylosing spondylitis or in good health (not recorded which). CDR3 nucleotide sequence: TGTGCCTGGAGTGTAAGTGGGGATCAGCCCCAGCATTTT. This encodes CAWSVSGDQPQHF. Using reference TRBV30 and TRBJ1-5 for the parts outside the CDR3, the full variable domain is SQTIHQWPATLVQPVGSPLSLECTVEGTSNPNLYWYRQAAGRGLQLLFYSVGIGQISSEVPQNLSASRPQDRQFILSSKKLLLSDSGFYLCAWSVSGDQPQHFGDGTRLSIL.